The table lists the clone carrying this TCR beta chain with a count of one. The data stem from a study of T cell changes during pregnancy in multiple sclerosis. CDR3 size: 13 residues. Trimming removed 2 bases at V and 10 bases at J, with 12 bases between. CDR1 and CDR2 from the germline V gene are SGHTA and FQGNSA. TCRdb's copy holds only in-frame clones and misses some; the assay was immunoSEQ multiplex PCR. The sample shows about 42,000 clones, around four fifths of them seen only once. This material consisted of CD4+ T cells from peripheral blood mononuclear cells, taken before pregnancy. The chain joins TRBV7-2 to TRBJ2-1, with unresolved D. The clonotype was recovered from a female donor with multiple sclerosis, enrolled in a pregnancy study. The DNA of the CDR3 is TGTGCCAGCAGCTTACAATCGGAGCGAGAGCAGTTCTTC. Amino acids: CASSLQSEREQFF.